The 14 T cell receptor beta chains reported below all come from one sample, sequenced in a study of T cells in localized non-small cell lung cancer. Produced via immunoSEQ multiplex PCR; TCRdb's table is partial and in-frame only. The data show around 69,000 clones, 85% to 90% seen once. The sample consisted of peripheral blood, taken before any cancer treatment. These receptors were collected from a woman aged 40 to 75 with stage I lung adenocarcinoma.

This clone was counted between two and nine times. CDR3 DNA sequence: TGTGCCAGCAGTTTTTCGTATGGAGGCCTAGCCAAAAACATTCAGTACTTC. It specifies CASSFSYGGLAKNIQYF. This chain connects TRBV28 to TRBJ2-4; a weak D match, TRBD2 (5 bases). The germline gives CDR1 MDHEN, CDR2 SYDVKM. CDR3 length: 17 amino acids. Trimming shortened V by 3 bases and J by 0 bases, and 15 bases separated the two germline ends.

This chain connects TRBV27 to TRBJ1-2; D is possibly TRBD1 (6 bases). This CDR3 has 14 amino acids. Germline assignment: CDR1 MNHEY and CDR2 SMNVEV (reference sequence). V shed 6 bases and J shed 4 bases, with 15 bases lying between them. The CDR3 protein is CASRIPGARYGYTF. CDR3 sequence (DNA): TGTGCCAGCAGAATTCCGGGGGCGCGCTATGGCTACACCTTC.

This chain uses TRBV5-5 with TRBJ1-5; no definite D call. Trimming pared 1 base from V and 5 bases from J, leaving 10 bases between. CDR1 and CDR2 (germline): SGHKS, YYEKEE (reference sequence). The CDR3 sequence is 14 residues long. Written as DNA, the CDR3 is TGTGCCAGCAGCTTGTTTGGCCCCGATCAGCCCCAGCATTTT. Its protein is CASSLFGPDQPQHF.

Comments on this clone: A junction boundary mismatches the germline segment, possibly from a read error. The rearrangement uses TRBV7-7 and TRBJ2-2; D could derive from TRBD1 or TRBD2 (5 bases each). This CDR3 has 13 residues. The V gene's germline CDR1 is SSHAT and CDR2 FNYEAQ (reference sequence). The CDR3 protein is CASSLKGSGELFF. The CDR3 DNA reads TGTGCTAGCAGCTTAAAGGGGAGCGGGGAGCTGTTTTTT. The whole variable domain, filled in from reference TRBV7-7 and TRBJ2-2, reads GAGVSQSPRYKVTKRGQDVTLRCDPISSHATLYWYQQALGQGPEFLTYFNYEAQPDKSGLPSDRFSAERPEGSISTLTIQRTEQRDSAMYRCASSLKGSGELFFGEGSRLTVL.

This clone was counted only a few times. The genes are TRBV5-4 and TRBJ1-1, with D unclear. The CDR3 extends over 14 amino acids. The ends were cut back, 4 bases at V and 3 bases at J, with 13 bases in the middle. Looked up from germline, CDR1 is SGHNT and CDR2 is YYREEE (reference sequence). The CDR3, as DNA: TGTGCCAGCAGCCTCCGTGGGGAAGACACTGAAGCTTTCTTT. Its protein is CASSLRGEDTEAFF.

The chain's CDR3 is CASSEGLAVGGEQFF. As DNA, the CDR3 is TGTGCCAGCAGCGAGGGACTAGCGGTGGGGGGTGAGCAGTTCTTC. V and J are TRBV9 and TRBJ2-1; 11 positions match TRBD2. This CDR3 comprises 15 residues. V shed 3 bases, J shed 9 bases, and the junction held 8 bases outside the gene matches. Germline lookup yields CDR1 SGDLS and CDR2 YYNGEE.

The chain links TRBV5-4 to TRBJ1-2, with 10 positions matching TRBD1. V lost 2 bases to trimming and J lost 0 bases; unmatched junction nucleotides: 10. CDR1 SGHNT and CDR2 YYREEE come from the germline V gene (reference sequence). The CDR3 sequence is 18 residues long. The CDR3 reads CASSFFRTGGGSNYGYTF. The CDR3 region has the DNA TGTGCCAGCAGCTTCTTTCGGACAGGGGGGGGATCTAACTATGGCTACACCTTC. Full variable domain (outside the CDR3, taken from reference TRBV5-4 and TRBJ1-2): ETGVTQSPTHLIKTRGQQVTLRCSSQSGHNTVSWYQQALGQGPQFIFQYYREEENGRGNFPPRFSGLQFPNYSSELNVNALELDDSALYLCASSFFRTGGGSNYGYTFGSGTRLTVV.

V is TRBV7-2 and J is TRBJ2-5; 7 bases match TRBD1. This CDR3 is built from 14 residues. Losses at the gene ends were 5 bases for V and 0 bases for J; bases not matched to a gene: 3. Germline V gives CDR1 SGHTA, CDR2 FQGNSA. CDR3 in amino acids: CASSIQGNQETQYF. The CDR3 DNA reads TGTGCCAGCAGCATACAGGGGAACCAAGAGACCCAGTACTTC.

The genes are TRBV19 and TRBJ2-7; 8 bases agree with TRBD2. There are 14 residues in the CDR3. J lost 4 bases, V lost 10 bases, and 12 bases had no gene match. The germline V gene encodes CDR1 LNHDA and CDR2 SQIVND (reference sequence). The CDR3 region is CATRVDPGGYEQYF. DNA for the CDR3: TGTGCCACCCGTGTGGACCCGGGGGGGTACGAGCAGTACTTC.

The chain combines TRBV19 with TRBJ2-1; 9 bases are a match to TRBD2. Losses at the gene ends were 6 bases for V and 2 bases for J; bases not matched to a gene: 5. The length of the CDR3 is 15 residues. Germline loops: CDR1 LNHDA, CDR2 SQIVND (reference sequence). As DNA, the CDR3 is TGTGCCAGTAGATCACTAGCGGGCGCCTACAATGAGCAGTTCTTC. Protein: CASRSLAGAYNEQFF.

J is TRBJ2-3 and V is TRBV2; D is unresolved. V was clipped by 3 bases and J by 0 bases, with 10 bases between them. The CDR3 covers 15 residues. CDR1 and CDR2 (germline): SNHLY, FYNNEI. The CDR3 sequence is CASSEGQRSTDTQYF. The CDR3 DNA reads TGTGCCAGCAGTGAGGGCCAGAGAAGCACAGATACGCAGTATTTT. Based on the CDR3 plus reference TRBV2 and TRBJ2-3, the full variable domain is EPEVTQTPSHQVTQMGQEVILRCVPISNHLYFYWYRQILGQKVEFLVSFYNNEISEKSEIFDDQFSVERPDGSNFTLKIRSTKLEDSAMYFCASSEGQRSTDTQYFGPGTRLTVL.

The rearrangement links TRBV30 to TRBJ1-5, with D possibly matching TRBD1 (5 bases). This CDR3 region has 13 residues. V was shortened by 1 base and J by 3 bases, with 7 bases between the two germline ends. The germline gives CDR1 GTSNPN, CDR2 SVGIG (reference sequence). This CDR3 reads CAWSGGDNQPQHF. The CDR3 region has the DNA TGTGCCTGGAGTGGGGGGGACAATCAGCCCCAGCATTTT.

The rearrangement joins TRBV28 to TRBJ2-3; D may be TRBD1 (6 bases). Trimming shortened V by 6 bases and J by 4 bases, and 20 bases separated the two germline ends. Germline CDR1 reads MDHEN; CDR2 reads SYDVKM. This CDR3 is built from 16 residues. CDR3 nucleotide sequence: TGTGCCAGCAGCCCCCGATGGGGGCGCGTCGCAGATACGCAGTATTTT. Protein: CASSPRWGRVADTQYF.

The chain carries TRBV7-9 and TRBJ2-7; D gene uncertain. This CDR3 is 12 amino acids long. Germline V gives CDR1 SEHNR, CDR2 FQNEAQ (reference sequence). The ends were cut back, 4 bases at V and 2 bases at J, with 6 bases in the middle. CDR3 loop: CASSSGPYEQYF. The CDR3 DNA follows: TGTGCCAGCAGCTCAGGTCCCTACGAGCAGTACTTC.